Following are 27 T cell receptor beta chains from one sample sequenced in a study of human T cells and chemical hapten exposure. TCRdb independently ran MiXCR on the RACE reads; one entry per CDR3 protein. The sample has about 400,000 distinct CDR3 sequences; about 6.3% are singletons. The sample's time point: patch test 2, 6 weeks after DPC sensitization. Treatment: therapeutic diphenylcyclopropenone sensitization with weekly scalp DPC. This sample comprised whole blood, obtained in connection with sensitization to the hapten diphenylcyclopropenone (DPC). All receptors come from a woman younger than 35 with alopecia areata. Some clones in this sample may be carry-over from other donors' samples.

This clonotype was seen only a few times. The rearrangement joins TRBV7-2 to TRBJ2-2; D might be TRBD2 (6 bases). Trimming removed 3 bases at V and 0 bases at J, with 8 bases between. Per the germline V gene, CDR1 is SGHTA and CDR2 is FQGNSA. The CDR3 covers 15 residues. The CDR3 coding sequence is TGTGCCAGCAGCTTGGGACTTTCGAACACCGGGGAGCTGTTTTTT. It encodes CASSLGLSNTGELFF.

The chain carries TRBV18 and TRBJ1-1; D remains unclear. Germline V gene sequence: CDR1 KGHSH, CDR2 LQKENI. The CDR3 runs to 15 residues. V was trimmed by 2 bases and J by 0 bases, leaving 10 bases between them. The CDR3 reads CASSPSDGMNTEAFF. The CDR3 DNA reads TGTGCCAGCTCACCATCTGACGGAATGAACACTGAAGCTTTCTTT.

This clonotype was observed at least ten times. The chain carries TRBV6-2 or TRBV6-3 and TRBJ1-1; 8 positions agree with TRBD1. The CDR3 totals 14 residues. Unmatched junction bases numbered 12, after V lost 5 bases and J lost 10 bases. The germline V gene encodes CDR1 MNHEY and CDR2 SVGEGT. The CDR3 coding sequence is TGTGCCAGCAGTCGACCGGGACAGGTCGATGGAGCTTTCTTT. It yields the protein CASSRPGQVDGAFF.

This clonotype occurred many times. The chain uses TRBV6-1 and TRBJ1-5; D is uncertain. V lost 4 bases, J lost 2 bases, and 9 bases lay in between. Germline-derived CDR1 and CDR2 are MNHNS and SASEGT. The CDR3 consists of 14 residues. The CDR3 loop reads CASSGSAGNQPQHF. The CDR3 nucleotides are TGTGCCAGCAGTGGGTCAGCGGGCAATCAGCCCCAGCATTTT.

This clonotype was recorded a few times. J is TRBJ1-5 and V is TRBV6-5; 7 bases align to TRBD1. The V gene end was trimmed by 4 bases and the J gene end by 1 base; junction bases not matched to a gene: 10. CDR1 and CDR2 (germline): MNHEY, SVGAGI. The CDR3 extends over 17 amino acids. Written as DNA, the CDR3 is TGTGCCAGCAGTTCGCTGACAGGGCTCAGAAGCAATCAGCCCCAGCATTTT. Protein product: CASSSLTGLRSNQPQHF.

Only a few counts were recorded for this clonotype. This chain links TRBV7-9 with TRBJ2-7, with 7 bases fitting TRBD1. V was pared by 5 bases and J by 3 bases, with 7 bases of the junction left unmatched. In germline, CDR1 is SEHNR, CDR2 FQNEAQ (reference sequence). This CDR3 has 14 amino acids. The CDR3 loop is CASSLSGTDYEQYF. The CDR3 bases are TGTGCCAGCAGCCTTTCCGGGACAGACTACGAGCAGTACTTC.

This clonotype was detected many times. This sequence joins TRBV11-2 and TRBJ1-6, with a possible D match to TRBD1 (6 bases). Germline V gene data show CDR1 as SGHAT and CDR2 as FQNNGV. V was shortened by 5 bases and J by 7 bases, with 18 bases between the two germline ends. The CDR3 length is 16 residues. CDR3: CASSHPSGALNSPLHF. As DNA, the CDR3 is TGTGCCAGCAGCCACCCTTCGGGGGCGTTAAATTCACCCCTCCACTTT.

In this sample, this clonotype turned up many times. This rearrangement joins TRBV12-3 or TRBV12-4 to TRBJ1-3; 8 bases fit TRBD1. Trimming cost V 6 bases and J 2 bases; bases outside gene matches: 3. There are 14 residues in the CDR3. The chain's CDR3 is CASSRQGPGNTIYF. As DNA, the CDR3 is TGTGCCAGCAGCAGACAGGGGCCTGGAAACACCATATATTTT.

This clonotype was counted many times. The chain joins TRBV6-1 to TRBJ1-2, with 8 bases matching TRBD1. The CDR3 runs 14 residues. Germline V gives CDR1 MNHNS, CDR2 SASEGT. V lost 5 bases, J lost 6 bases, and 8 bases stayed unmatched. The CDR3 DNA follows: TGTGCCAGCAGTTTCTGGACAGGGACAGATGGCTACACCTTC. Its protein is CASSFWTGTDGYTF.

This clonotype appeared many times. The CDR3 region has the DNA TGTGCCAGCAGCTTAGGACGTATTGCGGAGCAGTTCTTC. It translates to CASSLGRIAEQFF. The chain employs TRBV7-2 and TRBJ2-1; no definite D call. The CDR3 loop spans 13 amino acids. Per germline, CDR1 SGHTA and CDR2 FQGNSA. The ends were cut back, 1 base at V and 10 bases at J, with 11 bases in the middle.

Written as DNA, the CDR3 is TGTGCCAGCAGTGAGCAGGGGCTTAACTATGGCTACACCTTC. It encodes CASSEQGLNYGYTF. V gene TRBV2 combines with J gene TRBJ1-2, with a possible D match to TRBD1 (6 bases). Trimming stripped 3 bases from V and 1 base from J, with 9 bases between. This CDR3 is built from 14 residues. The germline CDR1 and CDR2 sequences are SNHLY and FYNNEI.

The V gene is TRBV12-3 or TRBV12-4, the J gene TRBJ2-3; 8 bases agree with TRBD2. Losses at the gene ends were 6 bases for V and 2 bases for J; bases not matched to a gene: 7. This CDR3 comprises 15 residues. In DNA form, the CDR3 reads TGTGCCAGCAGGAGAGGAGCGGGGGTCACAGATACGCAGTATTTT. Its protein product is CASRRGAGVTDTQYF.

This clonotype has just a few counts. CDR3 nucleotides: TGTGCCAGCAGCTTGTTGGGGCCATGGACCCAGTACTTC. As protein: CASSLLGPWTQYF. J is TRBJ2-5 and V is TRBV5-6; D perhaps matches TRBD1 (5 bases). V lost 1 base to trimming and J lost 7 bases, with 11 bases between them. CDR1 is SGHDT, CDR2 YYEEEE, per germline. The CDR3 length is 13 residues. Full variable domain (missing parts from reference TRBV5-6 and TRBJ2-5): DAGVTQSPTHLIKTRGQQVTLRCSPKSGHDTVSWYQQALGQGPQFIFQYYEEEERQRGNFPDRFSGHQFPNYSSELNVNALLLGDSALYLCASSLLGPWTQYFGPGTRLLVL.

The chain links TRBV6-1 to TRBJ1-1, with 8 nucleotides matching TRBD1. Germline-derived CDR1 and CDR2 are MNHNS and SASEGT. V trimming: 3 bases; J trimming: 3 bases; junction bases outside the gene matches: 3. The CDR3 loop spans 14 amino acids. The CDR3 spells CASSEDRAYTEAFF. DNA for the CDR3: TGTGCCAGCAGTGAGGACAGGGCTTACACTGAAGCTTTCTTT.

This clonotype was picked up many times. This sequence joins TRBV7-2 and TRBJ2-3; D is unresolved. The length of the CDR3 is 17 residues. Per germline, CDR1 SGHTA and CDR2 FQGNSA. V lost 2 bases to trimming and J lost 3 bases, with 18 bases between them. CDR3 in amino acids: CASSLLVGGSPTDTQYF. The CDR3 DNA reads TGTGCCAGCAGCTTACTTGTTGGTGGCTCCCCAACAGATACGCAGTATTTT.

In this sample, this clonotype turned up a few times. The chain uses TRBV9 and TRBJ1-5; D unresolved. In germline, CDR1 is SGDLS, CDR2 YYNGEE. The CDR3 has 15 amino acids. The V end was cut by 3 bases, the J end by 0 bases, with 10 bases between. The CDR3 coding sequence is TGTGCCAGCAGCGCCGACGGGGATAGCAATCAGCCCCAGCATTTT. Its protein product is CASSADGDSNQPQHF. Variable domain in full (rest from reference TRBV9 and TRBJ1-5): DSGVTQTPKHLITATGQRVTLRCSPRSGDLSVYWYQQSLDQGLQFLIQYYNGEERAKGNILERFSAQQFPDLHSELNLSSLELGDSALYFCASSADGDSNQPQHFGDGTRLSIL.

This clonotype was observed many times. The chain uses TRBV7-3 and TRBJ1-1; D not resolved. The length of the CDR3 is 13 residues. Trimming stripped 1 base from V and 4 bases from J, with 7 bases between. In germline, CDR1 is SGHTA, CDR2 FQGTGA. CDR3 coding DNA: TGTGCCAGCAGCTTAATTTCTGGCACTGAAGCTTTCTTT. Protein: CASSLISGTEAFF.

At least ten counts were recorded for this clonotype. CDR3 in DNA: TGTGCCAGCAGTTTAGAATCTGCAGTTACTGAAGCTTTCTTT. Protein sequence: CASSLESAVTEAFF. The chain uses TRBV28 and TRBJ1-1; unclear D gene. V gave up 2 bases and J gave up 5 bases, with 12 bases separating them. Germline CDR1 reads MDHEN; CDR2 reads SYDVKM. The CDR3 runs to 14 residues.

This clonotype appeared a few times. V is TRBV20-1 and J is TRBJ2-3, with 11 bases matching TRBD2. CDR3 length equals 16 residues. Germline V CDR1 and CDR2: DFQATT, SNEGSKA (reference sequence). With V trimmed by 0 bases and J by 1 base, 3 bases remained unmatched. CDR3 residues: CSARDPGLAGTDTQYF. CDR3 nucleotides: TGCAGTGCTAGAGATCCGGGACTAGCGGGCACAGATACGCAGTATTTT.

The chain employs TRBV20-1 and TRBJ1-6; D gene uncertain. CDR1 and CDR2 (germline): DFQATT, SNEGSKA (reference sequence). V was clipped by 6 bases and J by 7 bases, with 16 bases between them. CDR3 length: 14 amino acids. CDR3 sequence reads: CSAPAGRINSPLHF. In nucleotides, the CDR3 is TGCAGTGCGCCTGCAGGACGGATAAATTCACCCCTCCACTTT.

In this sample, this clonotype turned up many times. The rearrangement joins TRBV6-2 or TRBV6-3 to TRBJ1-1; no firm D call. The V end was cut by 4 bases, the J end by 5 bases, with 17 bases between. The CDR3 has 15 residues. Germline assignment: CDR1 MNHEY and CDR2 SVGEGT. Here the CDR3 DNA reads TGTGCCAGCAGTTCTGAGGGTTCTGGGTGGACTGAAGCTTTCTTT. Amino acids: CASSSEGSGWTEAFF.

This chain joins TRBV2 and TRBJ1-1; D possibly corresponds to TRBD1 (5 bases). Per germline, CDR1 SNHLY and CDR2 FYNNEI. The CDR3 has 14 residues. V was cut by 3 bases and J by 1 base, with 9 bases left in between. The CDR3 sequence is CASSEIGTNTEAFF. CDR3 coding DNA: TGTGCCAGCAGTGAGATAGGGACGAACACTGAAGCTTTCTTT.

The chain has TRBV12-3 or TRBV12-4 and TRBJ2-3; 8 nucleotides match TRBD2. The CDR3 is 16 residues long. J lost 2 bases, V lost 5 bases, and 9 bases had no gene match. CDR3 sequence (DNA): TGTGCCAGCAGTCCCCAGGGTAGCGGGGTCACAGATACGCAGTATTTT. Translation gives CASSPQGSGVTDTQYF.

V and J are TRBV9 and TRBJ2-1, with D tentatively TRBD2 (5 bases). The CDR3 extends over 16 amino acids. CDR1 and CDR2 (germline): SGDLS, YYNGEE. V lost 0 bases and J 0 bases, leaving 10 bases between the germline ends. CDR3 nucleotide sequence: TGTGCCAGCAGCGTAGCAGCGGAGCTCTCCTACAATGAGCAGTTCTTC. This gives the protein CASSVAAELSYNEQFF.

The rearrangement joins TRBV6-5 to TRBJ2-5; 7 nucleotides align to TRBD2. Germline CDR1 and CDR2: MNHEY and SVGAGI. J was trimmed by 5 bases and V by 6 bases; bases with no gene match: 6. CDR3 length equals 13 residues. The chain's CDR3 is CASSFLAAETQYF. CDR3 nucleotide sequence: TGTGCCAGCAGCTTTCTAGCGGCGGAGACCCAGTACTTC.

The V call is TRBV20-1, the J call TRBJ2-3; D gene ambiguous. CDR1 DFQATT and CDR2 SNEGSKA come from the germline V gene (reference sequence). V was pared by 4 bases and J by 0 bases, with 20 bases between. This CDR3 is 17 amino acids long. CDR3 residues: CSATRSTFGSSTDTQYF. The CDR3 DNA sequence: TGCAGTGCTACCCGATCGACTTTCGGCTCTAGCACAGATACGCAGTATTTT.

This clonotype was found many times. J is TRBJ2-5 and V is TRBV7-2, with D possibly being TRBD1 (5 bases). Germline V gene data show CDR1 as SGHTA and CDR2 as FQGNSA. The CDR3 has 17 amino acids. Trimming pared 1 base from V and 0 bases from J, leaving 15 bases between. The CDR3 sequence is CASSLGVWGGHQETQYF. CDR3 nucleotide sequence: TGTGCCAGCAGCTTAGGAGTGTGGGGCGGACACCAAGAGACCCAGTACTTC.